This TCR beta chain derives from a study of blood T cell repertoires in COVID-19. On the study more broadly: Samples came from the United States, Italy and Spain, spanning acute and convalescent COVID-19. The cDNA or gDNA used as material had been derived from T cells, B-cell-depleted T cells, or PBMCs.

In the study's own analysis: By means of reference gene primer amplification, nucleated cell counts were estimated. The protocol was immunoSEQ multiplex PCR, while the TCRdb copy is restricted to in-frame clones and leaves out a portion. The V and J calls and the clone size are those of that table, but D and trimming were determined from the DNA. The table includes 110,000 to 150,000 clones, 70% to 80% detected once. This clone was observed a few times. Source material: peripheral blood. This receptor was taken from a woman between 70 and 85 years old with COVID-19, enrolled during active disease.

In DNA form, the CDR3 reads TGTGCCTGGACCCTCGGAGTGAGGAACACTGAAGCTTTCTTT. Protein product: CAWTLGVRNTEAFF. The chain uses TRBV30 and TRBJ1-1; no clear D. The CDR3 consists of 14 residues. The germline gives CDR1 GTSNPN, CDR2 SVGIG (reference sequence). V gave up 4 bases and J gave up 1 base, with 13 bases separating them.